What follows describes a single T cell receptor beta chain. Its ends do not fully match the called genes, so a read error is possible. The data originate from a study of tumor and adjacent non-tumor tissue in lung cancer. Whole-study context: Patients comprised about a dozen adenocarcinoma, a couple of squamous cell carcinoma and 1 small cell lung cancer. Patients were aged roughly 30 to 76, some 10 men and about five women, stage I to III. On average, productive TCRbeta reads reached a few million per sample.

No cell sorting was done before RNA was extracted from the tissue. This non-tumor lung sample came from over 3 cm beyond the tumor edge. Donors were chemotherapy-naive, newly diagnosed lung cancer surgical patients in China, August–late 2014. The library came from three nested PCR rounds adapted from ARM-PCR protocols. TCRdb itself ran the multiplex PCR reads through MiXCR, one entry per CDR3 protein. The table lists roughly 49,000 distinct CDR3 sequences, 74% of them singletons. This CDR3 contains 15 residues. Germline V gene data show CDR1 as LGHNA and CDR2 as YSLEER. The sequence derives from a woman aged 60-75 years with non-small cell lung cancer. The chain has TRBV4-3 and TRBJ1-2, with no clear D. Sequenced sample: distant non-tumor lung tissue. DNA of the CDR3: TGCGCCACCAGCCAAGGGCTGGGCCCGGCCTATGGCTACACCTTC. It is translated as CATSQGLGPAYGYTF.